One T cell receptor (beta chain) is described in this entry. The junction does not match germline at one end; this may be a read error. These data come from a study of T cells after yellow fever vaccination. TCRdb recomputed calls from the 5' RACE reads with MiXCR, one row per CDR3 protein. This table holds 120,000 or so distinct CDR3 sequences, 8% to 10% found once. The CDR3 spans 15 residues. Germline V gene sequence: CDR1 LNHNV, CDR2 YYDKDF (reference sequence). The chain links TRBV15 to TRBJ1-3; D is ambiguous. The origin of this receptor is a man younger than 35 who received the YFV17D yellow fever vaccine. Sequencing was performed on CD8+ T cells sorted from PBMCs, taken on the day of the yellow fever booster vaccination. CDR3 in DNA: TGTGCCACCAGCAGACGGGCCTCCTCTGGAAACACCTTATATTTT. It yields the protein CATSRRASSGNTLYF.